This T cell receptor (beta chain) was documented in a study of response to subunit inactivated influenza vaccine. Study conclusions and caveats: Authors suggested each seasonal influenza vaccination recruits few new T cells.

TCRdb itself ran the RT-PCR reads through MiXCR, one entry per CDR3 protein. The profile shows about 540,000 distinct CDR3 sequences, 20% to 25% of them singletons. On this clonotype: Its antigen remains unidentified.

The V gene lost 7 bases and the J gene lost 8 bases, with 12 bases spanning the gap. CDR1 SGHTA and CDR2 FQGNSA come from the germline V gene. There are 12 residues in the CDR3. These sequences were also reported in another study, on T cells expressing NK-cell markers. Turning to that study: Researchers built TCR beta cDNA using 5'RACE template switching with UMIs. It was sorted CD3+CD56+NKG2C+, CD3+CD56+NKG2C- and CD3+CD56-NKG2C+ T cells that supplied the TCR beta repertoires. The share of CD8+ T cells held by dominant NKG2C+ clonotypes was roughly 1.0-8% in roughly 6 donors. Expanded clones of NKG2C+ T cells had an unclear HCMV specificity.

This TCR derives from a man aged 50 to 59 who received an inactivated influenza vaccine. Sample: CD4+ T cells sorted from PBMCs, taken about 13 days after vaccination. This rearrangement joins TRBV7-2 to TRBJ2-4; D ambiguous. CDR3 region: CASTPTSHIQYF. For the CDR3, the DNA is TGTGCCAGCACTCCAACGAGCCACATTCAGTACTTC. Together with reference TRBV7-2 and TRBJ2-4, the CDR3 gives the full variable domain: GAGVSQSPSNKVTEKGKDVELRCDPISGHTALYWYRQSLGQGLEFLIYFQGNSAPDKSGLPSDRFSAERTGGSVSTLTIQRTQQEDSAVYLCASTPTSHIQYFGAGTRLSVL.